These 31 T cell receptor beta chains were sequenced from one sample in a study of Tregs in tolerant kidney transplant recipients. Clones were read by immunoSEQ multiplex PCR, and TCRdb kept only the in-frame ones, dropping some. In total, the table holds tens of thousands of clones. The sample consisted of CD8+ T cells from blood, taken before the transplant. The source is a human donor who received a combined kidney and bone marrow transplant.

As to this clone: The read is 3 residues too short to cover the CDR3 end, so that end is filled in from the germline J gene. The V and J genes are TRBV19 and TRBJ2-1; no reliable D call. V was shortened by 5 bases and J by 9 bases, with 17 bases between the two germline ends. CDR1 is LNHDA and CDR2 is SQIVND in the germline V gene (reference sequence). This CDR3 contains 14 residues. CDR3 DNA (partial): TGTGCCAGTAGTCCCCAGCCTCGGGTGAGTGAG. This encodes CASSPQPRVSE. The CDR3 in full is CASSPQPRVSEQFF.

As to this clone: The read ends 3 residues before the CDR3 terminus; that terminus is restored from the germline J gene. The V gene is TRBV18, the J gene TRBJ2-5; D perhaps matches TRBD2 (5 bases). The CDR3 length is 16 residues. Trimming removed 2 bases at V and 5 bases at J, with 18 bases between. Germline V gene sequence: CDR1 KGHSH, CDR2 LQKENI. The CDR3 bases that were read are TGTGCCAGCTCACCAGGGCTCGGCCGGGGAGAGGAGACC. The encoded protein is CASSPGLGRGEET. The full CDR3 is CASSPGLGRGEETQYF. The full variable domain, with the rest looked up from reference TRBV18 and TRBJ2-5, is NAGVMQNPRHLVRRRGQEARLRCSPMKGHSHVYWYRQLPEEGLKFMVYLQKENIIDESGMPKERFSAEFPKEGPSILRIQQVVRGDSAAYFCASSPGLGRGEETQYFGPGTRLLVL.

To note about this clone: The CDR3 end falls 3 residues outside the read, so it is completed with the germline J gene. J is TRBJ1-1 and V is TRBV7-9; D is possibly TRBD1 (5 bases). Trimming left V 7 bases short and J 3 bases short, with 18 bases between. Per the germline V gene, CDR1 is SEHNR and CDR2 is FQNEAQ (reference sequence). This CDR3 comprises 15 residues. CDR3 sequence reads: CASIGLGRGDTEAFF. The DNA read from the CDR3 is TGTGCCAGCATCGGCCTGGGCCGAGGGGACACTGAA.

Regarding this clone: The DNA ends 3 residues before the CDR3 does, and the rest of the CDR3 is filled in from the germline J gene. The rearrangement uses TRBV7-9 and TRBJ1-1, with D hard to call. The germline V gene encodes CDR1 SEHNR and CDR2 FQNEAQ (reference sequence). This CDR3 is built from 14 residues. V shed 5 bases and J shed 0 bases, with 10 bases lying between them. CDR3 loop: CASSTVAVNTEAFF. CDR3 DNA (partial): TGTGCCAGCAGCACGGTAGCAGTGAACACTGAA.

As to this clone: The missing CDR3 end, 3 residues past where the read stops, is filled in from the germline J gene. V and J are TRBV20-1 and TRBJ2-2, with D possibly being TRBD1 (5 bases). V was shortened by 2 bases and J by 0 bases, with 13 bases between the two germline ends. Germline V gives CDR1 DFQATT, CDR2 SNEGSKA (reference sequence). The CDR3 is made up of 16 amino acids. The sequenced CDR3 bases are TGCAGTGCTAGATTATTCAGGACAACGAACACCGGGGAG. The encoded protein is CSARLFRTTNTGE. The CDR3, in full, reads CSARLFRTTNTGELFF.

Comments on this clone: Mismatch with germline at one junction end may stem from a read error. The read ends 3 residues before the CDR3 terminus; that terminus is restored from the germline J gene. The rearrangement links TRBV20-1 to TRBJ1-1; the match to TRBD1 covers 8 bases. Germline V gives CDR1 DFQATT, CDR2 SNEGSKA (reference sequence). This CDR3 has 14 residues. CDR3 DNA, as far as it was read: TGCAGTGTTAGAGAGCAGGGGGCGAACACTGAA. Its protein is CSVREQGANTE. The whole CDR3 region reads CSVREQGANTEAFF.

A word on this clone: The CDR3 goes on 3 residues after the read ends, and that part is filled in from the germline J gene. V and J are TRBV19 and TRBJ2-1, with 10 bases aligning to TRBD2. The CDR3 loop spans 16 amino acids. The germline CDR1 and CDR2 sequences are LNHDA and SQIVND (reference sequence). J lost 3 bases, V lost 4 bases, and 6 bases had no gene match. Partial CDR3 DNA: TGTGCCAGTAGTACTCTAGCGGGAGTCCTCTACAATGAG. Translation: CASSTLAGVLYNE. The whole CDR3 protein is CASSTLAGVLYNEQFF.

The CDR3 loop reads CSVAGVGTDTQYF. The covered CDR3 bases are TGCAGTGTAGCGGGAGTGGGCACAGATACG. This chain uses TRBV20-1 with TRBJ2-3, with TRBD2 identical over 9 bases. Coverage ceases 3 residues before the CDR3 finishes, and the germline J gene fills in the end. Losses at the gene ends were 7 bases for V and 1 base for J; bases not matched to a gene: 3. The length of the CDR3 is 13 residues. The germline CDR1 and CDR2 sequences are DFQATT and SNEGSKA (reference sequence).

In the case of this clone: The read ends 3 residues before the CDR3 terminus; that terminus is restored from the germline J gene. The chain is built from TRBV4-1 and TRBJ2-1; either TRBD1 or TRBD2 may supply D (5 bases each). The CDR3 consists of 15 residues. In germline, CDR1 is MGHRA, CDR2 YSYEKL. Trimming cost V 7 bases and J 4 bases, with 17 bases left between them. The DNA read from the CDR3 is TGCGCCAGCAAAGGACACGGGAAGGGTTACAATGAG. It translates to CASKGHGKGYNE. The entire CDR3 protein reads CASKGHGKGYNEQFF.

For this clone: The read comes to an end 3 residues before the CDR3 does, leaving the germline J gene to fill in the end. The chain recombines TRBV18 with TRBJ2-1, with 15 bases matching TRBD2. Germline trimming cut 3 bases from V and 6 bases from J; bases unmatched to any gene: 21. In germline, CDR1 is KGHSH, CDR2 LQKENI. The CDR3 length is 22 residues. The CDR3 reads CASSPGTGARGLAGGPPNEQFF. Incomplete CDR3 DNA: TGTGCCAGCTCACCCGGGACAGGGGCCCGAGGACTAGCGGGAGGGCCCCCCAATGAG.

For this clone: The sequence runs out 3 residues before the end of the CDR3; the remainder is reconstructed from the germline J gene. The gene calls are TRBV18 and TRBJ1-2; 8 bases map to TRBD1. With 8 bases clipped from V and 7 bases from J, the junction kept 9 bases outside the gene matches. The CDR3 consists of 13 residues. CDR1 KGHSH and CDR2 LQKENI come from the germline V gene. This CDR3 reads CASGPGGAAGYTF. The CDR3 DNA, read in part, is TGTGCCAGCGGACCAGGGGGCGCGGCTGGC.

Regarding this clone: The read finishes 3 residues shy of the CDR3 end, and the germline J gene is used to complete it. The chain recombines TRBV5-3 with TRBJ1-4; D remains unclear. TRBV5-3 is reported as an ORF; its role is uncertain. The CDR3 spans 13 residues. V lost 9 bases, J lost 3 bases, and 12 bases lay in between. The sequenced part of the CDR3 DNA is TGTGCCACCGCGCCGGTGGCTAATGAAAAA. It is translated as CATAPVANEK. From start to end, the CDR3 is CATAPVANEKLFF.

The CDR3 here is CASNRDTVTTNEKLFF. The CDR3 DNA, read in part, is TGTGCCTCAAACCGGGACACAGTAACAACTAATGAAAAA. This rearrangement joins TRBV30 to TRBJ1-4; TRBD1 is a possible D gene (6 bases). The CDR3 end lies 3 residues beyond the end of the read and is filled in from the germline J gene. The CDR3 loop spans 16 amino acids. The germline V and J ends were trimmed by 7 bases and 0 bases, with 18 bases remaining between them. Per the germline V gene, CDR1 is GTSNPN and CDR2 is SVGIG (reference sequence).

CDR3 loop: CASSPGQGDTEAFF. CDR3 bases read: TGTGCCAGCAGCCCCGGACAGGGGGATACTGAA. This chain connects TRBV2 to TRBJ1-1, with 10 positions matching TRBD1. The CDR3 end lies 3 residues beyond the end of the read and is filled in from the germline J gene. Germline lookup yields CDR1 SNHLY and CDR2 FYNNEI. J gave up 5 bases and V 6 bases, and 6 bases lay outside the gene matches. CDR3 length: 14 amino acids.

With respect to this clone: The read stops 3 residues short of the end of the CDR3; the missing end is completed from the germline J gene. This chain joins TRBV7-9 and TRBJ2-5; TRBD1 agrees at 7 bases. The CDR3 is 14 amino acids. Germline CDR1 SEHNR, CDR2 FQNEAQ (reference sequence). With 5 bases clipped from V and 1 base from J, the junction kept 4 bases outside the gene matches. The DNA read from the CDR3 is TGTGCCAGCAGCGCAGACAGGGTCCAAGAGACC. As protein: CASSADRVQET. The CDR3, in full, reads CASSADRVQETQYF.

To note about this clone: Read data end 3 residues before the CDR3 end; the end is taken from the germline J gene. The chain employs TRBV5-4 and TRBJ2-4; D uncertain. CDR1 is SGHNT and CDR2 is YYREEE in the germline V gene (reference sequence). Trimming shortened V by 2 bases and J by 0 bases, and 6 bases separated the two germline ends. The CDR3 has 14 amino acids. The DNA read from the CDR3 is TGTGCCAGCAGCTTCGGGTTAGCCAAAAACATT. Translated: CASSFGLAKNI. The whole CDR3 protein reads CASSFGLAKNIQYF. Complete variable domain (other parts from reference TRBV5-4 and TRBJ2-4): ETGVTQSPTHLIKTRGQQVTLRCSSQSGHNTVSWYQQALGQGPQFIFQYYREEENGRGNFPPRFSGLQFPNYSSELNVNALELDDSALYLCASSFGLAKNIQYFGAGTRLSVL.

About this clone itself: The sequence runs out 3 residues before the end of the CDR3; the remainder is reconstructed from the germline J gene. The chain is built from TRBV7-9 and TRBJ2-1; the D call may be TRBD1 or TRBD2 (6 bases each). Germline assignment: CDR1 SEHNR and CDR2 FQNEAQ (reference sequence). V lost 8 bases and J 4 bases, leaving 18 bases between the germline ends. There are 15 residues in the CDR3. This CDR3 reads CASSGEGELYNEQFF. The part of the CDR3 DNA that was read is TGTGCCAGCTCGGGAGAGGGGGAGTTGTACAATGAG.

For this clone: The read stops 3 residues short of the end of the CDR3; the missing end is completed from the germline J gene. V usage is TRBV5-1 and J usage is TRBJ2-5; 8 bases map to TRBD2. The ends lost 6 bases at V and 4 bases at J; junction bases unmatched: 5. This CDR3 has 13 residues. CDR1 is SGHRS and CDR2 is YFSETQ in the germline V gene. The chain's CDR3 is CASKAGGLETQYF. The CDR3 bases that were read are TGCGCCAGCAAGGCGGGAGGCTTAGAGACC. Supplemented by reference TRBV5-1 and TRBJ2-5, the full variable domain reads KAGVTQTPRYLIKTRGQQVTLSCSPISGHRSVSWYQQTPGQGLQFLFEYFSETQRNKGNFPGRFSGRQFSNSRSEMNVSTLELGDSALYLCASKAGGLETQYFGPGTRLLVL.

CDR3 residues: CASRAIHEQYF. The covered CDR3 bases are TGCGCCAGCAGAGCGATCCACGAG. The chain has TRBV10-1 and TRBJ2-7; D call uncertain. Sequencing ends 3 residues short of the CDR3 end; the germline J gene provides the rest. Trimming removed 6 bases at V and 5 bases at J, with 8 bases between. The germline V gene has CDR1 WNHNN and CDR2 SYGVQD (reference sequence). The CDR3 is 11 residues long.

Worth noting for this clone: From the germline J gene comes the end of the CDR3, since the read stops 3 residues before it. V is TRBV5-5 and J is TRBJ2-1; D might be TRBD2 (5 bases). The CDR3 contains 15 residues. V was clipped by 2 bases and J by 7 bases, with 16 bases between them. CDR1 and CDR2 (germline): SGHKS, YYEKEE (reference sequence). The sequenced CDR3 bases are TGTGCCAGCAGCTTCTGGCGGGTTCTCACTAATGAG. This codes for CASSFWRVLTNE. The full CDR3 sequence reads CASSFWRVLTNEQFF.

In the case of this clone: The CDR3 end is not reached by the read, which stops 3 residues before it; the germline J gene fills it in. The rearrangement joins TRBV7-9 to TRBJ2-7, with D perhaps TRBD1 (5 bases). The CDR3 covers 15 residues. The V gene's germline CDR1 is SEHNR and CDR2 FQNEAQ (reference sequence). Trimming took 3 bases from V and 0 from J, leaving 12 bases between them. The CDR3 bases that were read are TGTGCCAGCAGCTTGACGACAGATCGCTCCTACGAG. This gives the protein CASSLTTDRSYE. The full CDR3 sequence reads CASSLTTDRSYEQYF.

On this clone itself: With the read ending 3 residues before the CDR3 end, the germline J gene is used to fill in that end. J is TRBJ1-6 and V is TRBV10-3, with D unclear. The CDR3 is 13 residues long. Germline V gene data show CDR1 as ENHRY and CDR2 as SYGVKD. V lost 11 bases and J lost 6, with 14 bases in between. The sequenced part of the CDR3 DNA is TGTGCCGCGAACAGTGATTCTAATTCACCC. It specifies CAANSDSNSP. The full CDR3 protein is CAANSDSNSPLHF.

With respect to this clone: Coverage ceases 3 residues before the CDR3 finishes, and the germline J gene fills in the end. The chain recombines TRBV5-1 with TRBJ2-1; 11 positions agree with TRBD2. This CDR3 is built from 16 residues. Germline CDR1 is SGHRS and CDR2 is YFSETQ. Trimming removed 4 bases from V and 6 bases from J; junction bases left unmatched: 9. The CDR3 region is CASSARLAGTINEQFF. Incomplete CDR3 DNA: TGCGCCAGCAGCGCCCGACTAGCGGGAACCATCAATGAG.

A word on this clone: The read ends 3 residues early relative to the CDR3; the germline J gene fills the gap. This chain uses TRBV5-6 with TRBJ2-1; 8 nucleotides align to TRBD2. The CDR3 covers 15 residues. Germline-derived CDR1 and CDR2 are SGHDT and YYEEEE. Unmatched junction bases numbered 6, after V lost 0 bases and J lost 7 bases. CDR3 region: CASSLELAVVNEQFF. CDR3 bases read: TGTGCCAGCAGCTTGGAACTAGCGGTAGTAAATGAG.

Points on this clone: The read is 3 residues too short to cover the CDR3 end, so that end is filled in from the germline J gene. V is TRBV7-9 and J is TRBJ2-7; 7 bases map to TRBD2. The CDR3 is made up of 14 amino acids. The germline gives CDR1 SEHNR, CDR2 FQNEAQ (reference sequence). After removal of 5 bases from V and 2 bases from J, the junction contained 6 bases not matched to a gene. CDR3 bases read: TGTGCCAGCAGCATCGGACTAGTTCCCTACGAG. This encodes CASSIGLVPYE. The whole CDR3 is CASSIGLVPYEQYF. Based on the CDR3 plus reference TRBV7-9 and TRBJ2-7, the full variable domain is DTGVSQNPRHKITKRGQNVTFRCDPISEHNRLYWYRQTLGQGPEFLTYFQNEAQLEKSRLLSDRFSAERPKGSFSTLEIQRTEQGDSAMYLCASSIGLVPYEQYFGPGTRLTVT.

Notes on this clone: The CDR3 end is not reached by the read, which stops 3 residues before it; the germline J gene fills it in. The chain has TRBV20-1 and TRBJ2-1, with 9 nucleotides matching TRBD2. V trimming: 0 bases; J trimming: 9 bases; junction bases outside the gene matches: 18. This CDR3 comprises 18 residues. Germline values: CDR1 DFQATT, CDR2 SNEGSKA (reference sequence). The CDR3 DNA, read in part, is TGCAGTGCTAGAGATCTCCATGGGCTAGCGGGAAGTCTAGGTGAG. Protein product: CSARDLHGLAGSLGE. The full CDR3 sequence reads CSARDLHGLAGSLGEQFF.

As for this clone: The CDR3 end lies 3 residues beyond the end of the read and is filled in from the germline J gene. The chain recombines TRBV7-9 with TRBJ2-7, with D possibly being TRBD2 (6 bases). The CDR3 length is 13 residues. Germline CDR1 SEHNR, CDR2 FQNEAQ (reference sequence). V was cut by 1 base and J by 5 bases, with 9 bases left in between. CDR3 DNA (partial): TGTGCCAGCAGCTTAGTGTCTAGCGACGAG. Its translation is CASSLVSSDE. The CDR3 reads in full as CASSLVSSDEQYF.

Comments on this clone: Coverage ceases 3 residues before the CDR3 finishes, and the germline J gene fills in the end. This chain joins TRBV7-9 and TRBJ2-6, with 14 bases fitting TRBD2. Looked up from germline, CDR1 is SEHNR and CDR2 is FQNEAQ (reference sequence). The CDR3 runs 15 residues. The sequenced CDR3 bases are TGTGCCAGCAGCCTAGGGACTAGCGGGAGTTTGGTC. Its protein is CASSLGTSGSLV. The CDR3 in full is CASSLGTSGSLVLTF.

Regarding this clone: The read ends 3 residues early relative to the CDR3; the germline J gene fills the gap. The V gene is TRBV10-3, the J gene TRBJ2-1; TRBD2 matches at 13 bases. Germline V gene lookup returns CDR1 ENHRY and CDR2 SYGVKD. Trimming removed 5 bases from V and 8 bases from J; junction bases left unmatched: 3. The CDR3 totals 14 residues. Here the CDR3 reads CAISTSGRADEQFF. Incomplete CDR3 DNA: TGTGCCATCAGTACTAGCGGGAGGGCGGATGAG.

Concerning this clone: The CDR3 extends 3 residues past the end of the read, so its final part is completed from the germline J gene. The V call is TRBV20-1, the J call TRBJ2-1, with D possibly being TRBD1 (6 bases). V shed 8 bases and J shed 0 bases, with 20 bases lying between them. This CDR3 is built from 16 residues. From germline, CDR1 is DFQATT and CDR2 SNEGSKA (reference sequence). The sequenced part of the CDR3 DNA is TGCAGTTTATGGACTCCCGGGACAAGCTCCTACAATGAG. It is translated as CSLWTPGTSSYNE. The entire CDR3 is CSLWTPGTSSYNEQFF.

Regarding this clone: The CDR3 end is not reached by the read, which stops 3 residues before it; the germline J gene fills it in. J is TRBJ2-7 and V is TRBV9; 7 nucleotides line up with TRBD1. Per the germline V gene, CDR1 is SGDLS and CDR2 is YYNGEE. The CDR3 spans 14 residues. J lost 1 base, V lost 5 bases, and 6 bases had no gene match. Here the CDR3 reads CASSARQGSYEQYF. The covered CDR3 bases are TGTGCCAGCAGTGCAAGACAGGGTTCCTACGAG.